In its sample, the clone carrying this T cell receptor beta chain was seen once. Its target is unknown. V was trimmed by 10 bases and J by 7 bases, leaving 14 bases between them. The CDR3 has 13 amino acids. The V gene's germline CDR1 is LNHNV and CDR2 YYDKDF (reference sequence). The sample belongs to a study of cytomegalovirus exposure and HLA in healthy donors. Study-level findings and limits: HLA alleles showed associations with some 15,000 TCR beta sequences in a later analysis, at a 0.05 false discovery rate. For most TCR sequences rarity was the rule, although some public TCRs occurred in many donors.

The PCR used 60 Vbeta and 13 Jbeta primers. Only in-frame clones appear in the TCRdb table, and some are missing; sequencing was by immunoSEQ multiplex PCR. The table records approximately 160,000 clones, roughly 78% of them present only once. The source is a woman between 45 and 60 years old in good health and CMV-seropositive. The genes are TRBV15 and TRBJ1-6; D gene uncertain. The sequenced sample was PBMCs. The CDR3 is CAIAPGANSPLHF. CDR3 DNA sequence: TGTGCCATCGCCCCCGGAGCGAATTCACCCCTCCACTTT.